These 27 T cell receptor beta chains came from one sample sequenced in a study of neurological immune-mediated disorders (dated by TCRdb to between 2018 and 2021). The library was made by 5' RACE. The sequencer listed for this sample is Illumina HiSeq 2500. TCRdb redid the processing of the public reads, applying fastp at Q25 and MiXCR, and retained in-frame beta chains. Every CDR3 protein is listed once, alongside the most common genes and DNA of its rows. In all, the sample holds fewer than 80,000 distinct CDR3 sequences, and around 5% of those were seen once. The ten largest account for less than 3.5% of the sample. Sequences were obtained from PBMCs. The source is a young woman with multiple sclerosis.

This clonotype was observed many times. The chain links TRBV7-9 to TRBJ1-2, with 7 bases aligning to TRBD1. Germline values: CDR1 SEHNR, CDR2 FQNEAQ (reference sequence). The length of the CDR3 is 15 residues. With 4 bases clipped from V and 4 bases from J, the junction kept 9 bases outside the gene matches. CDR3 nucleotide sequence: TGTGCCAGCAGCTCCTCCAGGGGGGCAAGCTATGGCTACACCTTC. As protein: CASSSSRGASYGYTF.

This clonotype has just a few counts. V usage is TRBV7-9 and J usage is TRBJ1-1; no reliable D call. Looked up from germline, CDR1 is SEHNR and CDR2 is FQNEAQ (reference sequence). This CDR3 comprises 15 residues. Deletions cut 2 bases from V and 5 bases from J, with 15 bases between. CDR3 region: CASSLTDRSQTEAFF. The CDR3 DNA sequence: TGTGCCAGCAGCTTAACTGACCGCTCCCAGACTGAAGCTTTCTTT.

A remark on this clonotype: A much bigger clone sits one base away, suggesting this may be a read error. The J gene is TRBJ2-7, the V gene TRBV5-8, with D perhaps TRBD1 or TRBD2 (5 bases each). This CDR3 spans 15 amino acids. Germline values: CDR1 SGHTS, CDR2 YDEGEE. Trimming removed 3 bases from V and 2 bases from J, with 15 bases in between. CDR3 residues: CASSWGGTTTYEQYF. DNA of the CDR3: TGTGCCAGCAGCTGGGGTGGGACGACCACCTACGAGCAGTACTTC.

This clonotype appeared many times. The rearrangement links TRBV28 to TRBJ2-5; weak D call: TRBD2 (6 bases). Trimming removed 8 bases from V and 4 bases from J, with 14 bases in between. Germline CDR1 MDHEN, CDR2 SYDVKM. This CDR3 comprises 13 residues. CDR3 protein: CASGGFAGETQYF. CDR3 sequence (DNA): TGTGCCAGCGGGGGGTTCGCGGGAGAGACCCAGTACTTC.

This clonotype was recorded many times. The chain employs TRBV2 and TRBJ2-3; D may correspond to TRBD1 or TRBD2 (6 bases each). Trimming stripped 1 base from V and 1 base from J, with 12 bases between. The CDR3 is 16 amino acids. Germline V lookup: CDR1 SNHLY, CDR2 FYNNEI. The CDR3 nucleotides are TGTGCCAGCAGTGAAGTCGGGGGCTCCCGCACAGATACGCAGTATTTT. Translation: CASSEVGGSRTDTQYF.

In its sample, this clonotype was seen many times. The J gene is TRBJ2-7, the V gene TRBV12-3 or TRBV12-4, with D possibly matching TRBD2 (7 bases). This CDR3 region has 15 residues. V was clipped by 5 bases and J by 2 bases, with 16 bases between them. Here the CDR3 DNA reads TGTGCCAGCAGTGGGGGGGCATATTCCCCCTACGAGCAGTACTTC. It codes for CASSGGAYSPYEQYF.

This clonotype was recorded many times. The chain couples TRBV20-1 to TRBJ2-7; no clear D gene. V was clipped by 5 bases and J by 5 bases, with 10 bases between them. Germline-derived CDR1 and CDR2 are DFQATT and SNEGSKA (reference sequence). This CDR3 has 11 residues. CDR3 nucleotide sequence: TGCAGTGCTCCCTTATGGCACGAGCAGTACTTC. Translated, it gives CSAPLWHEQYF.

This clonotype was seen ten or more times. The V and J genes are TRBV28 and TRBJ1-5; possibly TRBD1 for D (6 bases). The CDR3 runs to 15 residues. Trimming took off 6 bases at V and 6 bases at J, with 18 bases between the two ends. The germline gives CDR1 MDHEN, CDR2 SYDVKM. The CDR3 loop reads CASSNQRGSGQPQHF. The CDR3 DNA follows: TGTGCCAGCAGCAACCAAAGGGGGTCAGGTCAGCCCCAGCATTTT.

This clonotype was observed a few times. This chain joins TRBV5-1 and TRBJ2-1; D is possibly TRBD2 (5 bases). Germline lookup yields CDR1 SGHRS and CDR2 YFSETQ. Trimming took 0 bases from V and 1 from J, leaving 8 bases between them. The CDR3 consists of 15 residues. The CDR3 region has the DNA TGCGCCAGCAGCTTGGTACAGCGGTCCTACAATGAGCAGTTCTTC. Translation: CASSLVQRSYNEQFF. Full variable domain (rest looked up from reference TRBV5-1 and TRBJ2-1): KAGVTQTPRYLIKTRGQQVTLSCSPISGHRSVSWYQQTPGQGLQFLFEYFSETQRNKGNFPGRFSGRQFSNSRSEMNVSTLELGDSALYLCASSLVQRSYNEQFFGPGTRLTVL.

This clonotype appeared many times. The chain combines TRBV7-2 with TRBJ2-1; TRBD2 agrees at 9 bases. There are 16 residues in the CDR3. V lost 1 base to trimming and J lost 8 bases; unmatched junction nucleotides: 9. Germline V gives CDR1 SGHTA, CDR2 FQGNSA. CDR3 sequence reads: CASSLDAGGNHDEQFF. CDR3 nucleotide sequence: TGTGCCAGCAGCTTAGACGCGGGGGGGAATCACGATGAGCAGTTCTTC. The full variable domain, rest sourced from reference TRBV7-2 and TRBJ2-1, is GAGVSQSPSNKVTEKGKDVELRCDPISGHTALYWYRQSLGQGLEFLIYFQGNSAPDKSGLPSDRFSAERTGGSVSTLTIQRTQQEDSAVYLCASSLDAGGNHDEQFFGPGTRLTVL.

This clonotype was observed many times. The chain links TRBV7-6 to TRBJ1-1; unclear D gene. V was pared by 5 bases and J by 0 bases, with 10 bases between. Germline lookup yields CDR1 SGHVS and CDR2 FNYEAQ. This CDR3 is 14 amino acids long. As DNA, the CDR3 is TGTGCCAGCAGCCATAACAATATGAACACTGAAGCTTTCTTT. This gives the protein CASSHNNMNTEAFF.

This clonotype was detected many times. The V call is TRBV7-9, the J call TRBJ2-7; D is undetermined. Germline CDR1 SEHNR, CDR2 FQNEAQ (reference sequence). The CDR3 is 14 amino acids. V lost 5 bases, J lost 5 bases, and 16 bases lay in between. The CDR3 here is CASSLLGPPHEQYF. In DNA form, the CDR3 reads TGTGCCAGCAGCCTCCTCGGGCCTCCCCACGAGCAGTACTTC.

This clonotype was recorded at least ten times. This rearrangement joins TRBV20-1 to TRBJ1-1, with D unclear. The CDR3 consists of 13 residues. Germline-derived CDR1 and CDR2 are DFQATT and SNEGSKA (reference sequence). V was shortened by 1 base and J by 1 base, with 7 bases between the two germline ends. As DNA, the CDR3 is TGCAGTGCTAGAGGGCCGGCGAACACTGAAGCTTTCTTT. Its translation is CSARGPANTEAFF.

In its sample, this clonotype was seen many times. CDR3 loop: CASSLGSNEKGAFF. For the CDR3, the DNA is TGCGCCAGCAGCTTGGGGTCGAATGAAAAAGGAGCTTTCTTT. V gene TRBV5-1 combines with J gene TRBJ1-1; D call uncertain. This CDR3 comprises 14 residues. V dropped 0 bases and J dropped 10 bases, with 16 bases sitting between them. The V gene's germline CDR1 is SGHRS and CDR2 YFSETQ.

This clonotype was found many times. This sequence joins TRBV5-6 and TRBJ2-3, with 7 nucleotides matching TRBD1. The CDR3 has 14 residues. From germline, CDR1 is SGHDT and CDR2 YYEEEE. Losses at the gene ends were 2 bases for V and 3 bases for J; bases not matched to a gene: 3. The CDR3 coding sequence is TGTGCCAGCAGCTTCGGACAGGAGACAGATACGCAGTATTTT. This codes for CASSFGQETDTQYF.

With regard to this clonotype: With a much larger clone just one base away, this may be a read error. CDR3 region: CATGGTDTGELFF. DNA of the CDR3: TGCGCCACCGGTGGGACTGACACCGGGGAGCTGTTTTTT. The V call is TRBV5-1, the J call TRBJ2-2; D is possibly TRBD2 (6 bases). CDR1 is SGHRS, CDR2 YFSETQ, per germline. The ends were cut back, 9 bases at V and 3 bases at J, with 12 bases in the middle. CDR3 size: 13 residues.

This clonotype was counted many times. The V gene is TRBV28, the J gene TRBJ1-4, with TRBD1 as a possible D gene (6 bases). V dropped 4 bases and J dropped 4 bases, with 13 bases sitting between them. CDR1 and CDR2 (germline): MDHEN, SYDVKM. This CDR3 comprises 15 residues. DNA for the CDR3: TGTGCCAGCAGTTCGCTGACAGGCCGTAATGAAAAACTGTTTTTT. Translation gives CASSSLTGRNEKLFF.

In its sample, this clonotype was seen many times. The gene calls are TRBV9 and TRBJ1-1, with D unresolved. V lost 2 bases and J lost 0, with 5 bases in between. CDR1 and CDR2 from the germline V gene are SGDLS and YYNGEE. CDR3 length: 13 amino acids. The CDR3 nucleotides are TGTGCCAGCAGCGTTCAGATGAACACTGAAGCTTTCTTT. Its protein product is CASSVQMNTEAFF.

The chain employs TRBV29-1 and TRBJ2-2; a weak D match, TRBD1 (6 bases). Per germline, CDR1 SQVTM and CDR2 ANQGSEA. The ends were cut back, 8 bases at V and 7 bases at J, with 11 bases in the middle. This CDR3 spans 11 amino acids. This CDR3 reads CSPPGVGELFF. DNA for the CDR3: TGCAGCCCTCCAGGGGTCGGGGAGCTGTTTTTT.

In its sample, this clonotype was seen many times. This chain joins TRBV12-3 or TRBV12-4 and TRBJ1-6, with D unresolved. The CDR3 has 13 amino acids. V was cut by 6 bases and J by 10 bases, with 13 bases left in between. In nucleotides, the CDR3 is TGTGCCAGCAGGAGAGATTTAGGCTCACCCCTCCACTTT. This codes for CASRRDLGSPLHF.

The chain combines TRBV20-1 with TRBJ2-7; TRBD1 matches at 11 bases. The CDR3 spans 14 residues. CDR1 and CDR2 from the germline V gene are DFQATT and SNEGSKA (reference sequence). V dropped 6 bases and J dropped 3; count of bases not matched to a gene: 7. The DNA of the CDR3 is TGCAGTGCAACACCCGGGACAGGGGGCTACGAGCAGTACTTC. This translates into CSATPGTGGYEQYF.

As for this clonotype: A read error may produce the germline difference seen at one junction end. The chain recombines TRBV7-3 with TRBJ1-5; TRBD1 might be the D (5 bases). This CDR3 has 15 amino acids. Germline V gene sequence: CDR1 SGHTA, CDR2 FQGTGA. CDR3 loop: CASSLSGAPGQPQNF. In DNA form, the CDR3 reads TGTGCCAGCAGCTTAAGCGGGGCCCCTGGGCAGCCCCAGAATTTT.

The sample holds many counts of this clonotype. The chain links TRBV6-2 or TRBV6-3 to TRBJ2-5; D is uncertain. V lost 6 bases and J 0 bases, leaving 14 bases between the germline ends. Germline V lookup: CDR1 MNHEY, CDR2 SVGEGT. CDR3 length: 15 amino acids. CDR3 residues: CASSWTSGYQETQYF. CDR3 DNA sequence: TGTGCCAGCAGCTGGACCTCCGGGTACCAAGAGACCCAGTACTTC.

This clonotype occurred a few times. The rearrangement links TRBV14 to TRBJ2-1; D uncertain. CDR1 and CDR2 (germline): SGHDN, FVKESK. The V end lost 4 bases, the J end lost 6 bases, and 7 bases lay between the germline ends. The CDR3 is made up of 12 amino acids. This CDR3 reads CASSLLTNEQFF. DNA for the CDR3: TGTGCCAGCAGCCTGCTTACCAATGAGCAGTTCTTC.

Many counts were recorded for this clonotype. This chain joins TRBV12-3 or TRBV12-4 and TRBJ1-2; D not resolved. Trimming removed 6 bases at V and 0 bases at J, with 11 bases between. The CDR3 sequence is 14 residues long. As DNA, the CDR3 is TGTGCCAGCAGCTACAAAGTTTCTAACTATGGCTACACCTTC. Amino acids: CASSYKVSNYGYTF.

The chain carries TRBV3-1 and TRBJ2-1, with 8 nucleotides matching TRBD2. Germline V lookup: CDR1 LGHDT, CDR2 YNNKEL (reference sequence). V was pared by 6 bases and J by 2 bases, with 6 bases of the junction left unmatched. This CDR3 is 15 amino acids long. The DNA for the CDR3 is TGTGCCAGCAGTCAAAGCGGGGGTACCTACAATGAGCAGTTCTTC. Translation: CASSQSGGTYNEQFF.

This clonotype was detected many times. The chain couples TRBV7-8 to TRBJ2-2, with 10 bases fitting TRBD2. The germline V gene has CDR1 SGHVS and CDR2 FQNEAQ. The trim removed 5 bases at V and 4 bases at J, leaving 10 bases unmatched. This CDR3 is built from 17 residues. CDR3 in DNA: TGTGCCAGCAGCCCAGGAGCTAGCGGGGGCCTCACCGGGGAGCTGTTTTTT. Protein: CASSPGASGGLTGELFF.